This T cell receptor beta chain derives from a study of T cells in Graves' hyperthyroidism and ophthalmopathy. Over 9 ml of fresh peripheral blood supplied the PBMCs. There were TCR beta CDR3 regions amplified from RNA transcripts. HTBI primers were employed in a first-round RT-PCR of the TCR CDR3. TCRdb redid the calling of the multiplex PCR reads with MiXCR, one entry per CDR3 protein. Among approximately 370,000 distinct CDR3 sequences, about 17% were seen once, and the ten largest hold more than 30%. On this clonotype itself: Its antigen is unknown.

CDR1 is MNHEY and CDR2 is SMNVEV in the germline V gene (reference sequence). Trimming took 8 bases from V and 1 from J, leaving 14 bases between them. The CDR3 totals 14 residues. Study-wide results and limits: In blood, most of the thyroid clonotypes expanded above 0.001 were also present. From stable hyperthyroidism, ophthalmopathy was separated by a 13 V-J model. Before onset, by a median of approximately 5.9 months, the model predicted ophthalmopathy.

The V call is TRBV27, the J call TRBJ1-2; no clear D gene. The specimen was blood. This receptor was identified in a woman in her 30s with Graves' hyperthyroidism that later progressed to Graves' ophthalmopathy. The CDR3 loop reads CASGPHARNYGYTF. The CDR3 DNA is TGTGCCAGCGGGCCACACGCCCGTAACTATGGCTACACCTTC.